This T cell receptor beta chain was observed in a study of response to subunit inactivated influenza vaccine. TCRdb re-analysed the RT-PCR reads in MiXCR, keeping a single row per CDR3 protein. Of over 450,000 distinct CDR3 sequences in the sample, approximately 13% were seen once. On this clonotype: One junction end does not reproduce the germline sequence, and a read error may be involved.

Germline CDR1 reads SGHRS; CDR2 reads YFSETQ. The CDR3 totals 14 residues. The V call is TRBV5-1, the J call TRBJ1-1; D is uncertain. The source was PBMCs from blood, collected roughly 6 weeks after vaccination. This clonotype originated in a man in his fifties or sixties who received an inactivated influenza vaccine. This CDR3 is CANSLGTLNTEAFF. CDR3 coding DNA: TGCGCCAACAGCTTGGGTACTTTAAACACTGAAGCTTTCTTT.